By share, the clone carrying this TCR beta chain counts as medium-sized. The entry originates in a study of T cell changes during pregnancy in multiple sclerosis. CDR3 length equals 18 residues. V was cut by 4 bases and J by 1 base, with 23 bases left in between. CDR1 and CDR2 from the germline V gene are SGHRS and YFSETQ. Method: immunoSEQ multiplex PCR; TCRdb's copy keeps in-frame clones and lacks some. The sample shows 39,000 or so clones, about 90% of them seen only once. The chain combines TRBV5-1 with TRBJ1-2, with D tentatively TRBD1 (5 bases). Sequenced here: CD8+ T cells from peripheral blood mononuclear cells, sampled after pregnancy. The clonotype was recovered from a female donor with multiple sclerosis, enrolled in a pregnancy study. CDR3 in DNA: TGCGCCAGCAGCCTTATTCCCGAGACAGCACACCGTAACTATGGCTACACCTTC. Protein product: CASSLIPETAHRNYGYTF.